This T cell receptor beta chain was documented in a study of blood T cells in healthy people across ages. Study outcomes and limitations: Whereas aged donors had fewer naive CD4+ cells, long-lived donors had more of them and higher diversity.

For the second PCR, which ran for roughly 6 to 12 cycles, a sample-barcoded 5' primer and a J-beta primer mix were used. TCRdb passed the 5' RACE reads through MiXCR, listing each CDR3 protein once. The profile shows about 570,000 distinct CDR3 sequences, roughly a quarter of them singletons. Details on this clonotype: Its specificity is unknown.

Sequenced sample: blood. The sequence was obtained from a woman in her seventies in good health.

CDR3 sequence (DNA): TGTGCCAGCAGCTTTTGGGACAGAGAAGCTTTCTTT. Its protein is CASSFWDREAFF. The genes are TRBV7-2 and TRBJ1-1; the match to TRBD1 covers 7 bases. Germline CDR1 is SGHTA and CDR2 is FQGNSA. The CDR3 length is 12 residues. V gave up 3 bases and J gave up 8 bases; unmatched junction bases: 3.